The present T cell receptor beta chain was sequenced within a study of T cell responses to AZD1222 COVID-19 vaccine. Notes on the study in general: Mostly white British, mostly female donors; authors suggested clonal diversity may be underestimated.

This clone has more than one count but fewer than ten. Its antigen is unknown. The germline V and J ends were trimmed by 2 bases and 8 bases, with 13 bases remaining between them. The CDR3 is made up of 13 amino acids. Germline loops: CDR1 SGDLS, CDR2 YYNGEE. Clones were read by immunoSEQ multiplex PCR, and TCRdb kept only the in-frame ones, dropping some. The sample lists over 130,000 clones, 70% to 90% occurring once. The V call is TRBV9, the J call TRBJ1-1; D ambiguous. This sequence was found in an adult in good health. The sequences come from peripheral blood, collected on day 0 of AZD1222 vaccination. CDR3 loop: CASSVVIGGEAFF. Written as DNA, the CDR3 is TGTGCCAGCAGCGTTGTCATAGGCGGGGAAGCTTTCTTT.